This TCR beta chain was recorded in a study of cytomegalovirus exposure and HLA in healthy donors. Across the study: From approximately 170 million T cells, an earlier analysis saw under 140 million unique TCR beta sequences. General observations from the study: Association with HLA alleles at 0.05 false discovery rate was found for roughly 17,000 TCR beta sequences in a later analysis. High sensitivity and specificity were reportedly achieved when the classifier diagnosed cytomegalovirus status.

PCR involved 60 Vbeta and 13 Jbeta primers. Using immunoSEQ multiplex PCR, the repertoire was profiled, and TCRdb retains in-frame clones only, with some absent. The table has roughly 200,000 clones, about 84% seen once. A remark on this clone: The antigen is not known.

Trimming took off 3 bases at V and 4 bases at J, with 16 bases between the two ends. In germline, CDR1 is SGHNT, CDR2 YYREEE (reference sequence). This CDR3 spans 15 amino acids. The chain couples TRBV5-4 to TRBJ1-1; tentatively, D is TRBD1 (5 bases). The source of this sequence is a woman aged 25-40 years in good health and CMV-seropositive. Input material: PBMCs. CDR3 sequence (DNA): TGTGCCAGCAGCTCCCAGGGCCCTAAGGGCACTGAAGCTTTCTTT. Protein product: CASSSQGPKGTEAFF.